The next 19 T cell receptor beta chains were all read from a single sample in a study of CD8+ T cells in alopecia areata. RNA was isolated and reverse transcribed to cDNA, the sequencing template. Assay used: immunoSEQ multiplex PCR; TCRdb lists only in-frame clones, some missing. The sample yields some 150,000 clones, 58% seen once. Specimen: CD4+ T cells sorted from blood, collected at week 0. The receptors derive from a human donor with alopecia areata.

The chain couples TRBV11-2 to TRBJ2-3; D gene ambiguous. The CDR3 has 15 residues. V was shortened by 3 bases and J by 2 bases, with 12 bases between the two germline ends. Germline V lookup: CDR1 SGHAT, CDR2 FQNNGV. The CDR3 region is CASSLQGQNTDTQYF. In DNA form, the CDR3 reads TGTGCCAGCAGCTTGCAAGGTCAAAACACAGATACGCAGTATTTT.

The chain is built from TRBV5-1 and TRBJ2-1; maybe TRBD2 (5 bases). This CDR3 is 13 amino acids long. Germline loops: CDR1 SGHRS, CDR2 YFSETQ. V lost 1 base and J lost 9, with 11 bases in between. CDR3 residues: CASSLISAGEQFF. The CDR3 DNA sequence: TGCGCCAGCAGCTTGATTAGCGCTGGTGAGCAGTTCTTC.

This sequence joins TRBV6-6 and TRBJ2-7; no clear D. Germline V CDR1 and CDR2: MNHNY, SVGAGI (reference sequence). The CDR3 consists of 14 residues. V was trimmed by 7 bases and J by 0 bases, leaving 13 bases between them. The CDR3 spells CASTQSQNSYEQYF. CDR3 DNA: TGTGCCAGCACCCAAAGTCAGAACTCCTACGAGCAGTACTTC.

The chain recombines TRBV6-5 with TRBJ2-5; tentatively, D is TRBD1 (5 bases). CDR3 length: 13 amino acids. Trimming took off 2 bases at V and 1 base at J, with 5 bases between the two ends. Germline V gene data show CDR1 as MNHEY and CDR2 as SVGAGI. The CDR3 DNA reads as TGTGCCAGCAGTTACAGGGGCCAAGAGACCCAGTACTTC. This translates into CASSYRGQETQYF.

This chain connects TRBV29-1 to TRBJ2-6; D unresolved. V lost 4 bases and J 4 bases, leaving 8 bases between the germline ends. Germline CDR1 is SQVTM and CDR2 is ANQGSEA. This CDR3 region has 13 residues. The CDR3 nucleotides are TGCAGCGTTGGACGCCGGGGGGCCAACGTCCTGACTTTC. Translating gives CSVGRRGANVLTF.

The V gene is TRBV11-2, the J gene TRBJ2-3, with TRBD2 matching over 7 bases. Trimming took 5 bases from V and 4 from J; bases not matched to a gene: 9. CDR1 is SGHAT and CDR2 is FQNNGV in the germline V gene. The CDR3 is 15 residues long. The CDR3 here is CASSQAGTGPDTQYF. The CDR3 nucleotides are TGTGCCAGCAGCCAAGCGGGGACCGGACCAGATACGCAGTATTTT.

The chain has TRBV19 and TRBJ2-2; D not certain. Trimming removed 5 bases at V and 4 bases at J, with 11 bases between. CDR1 is LNHDA, CDR2 SQIVND, per germline (reference sequence). This CDR3 is 14 amino acids long. CDR3 sequence (DNA): TGTGCCAGTAGTCCTAACACACCCACCGGGGAGCTGTTTTTT. Its translation: CASSPNTPTGELFF. The full variable domain, completed using reference TRBV19 and TRBJ2-2, is DGGITQSPKYLFRKEGQNVTLSCEQNLNHDAMYWYRQDPGQGLRLIYYSQIVNDFQKGDIAEGYSVSREKKESFPLTVTSAQKNPTAFYLCASSPNTPTGELFFGEGSRLTVL.

The chain joins TRBV5-6 to TRBJ1-1, with a possible D match to TRBD1 (5 bases). This CDR3 is 14 amino acids long. V was clipped by 2 bases and J by 1 base, with 9 bases between them. CDR1 is SGHDT and CDR2 is YYEEEE in the germline V gene. CDR3 sequence: CASSFGAENTEAFF. The DNA of the CDR3 is TGTGCCAGCAGCTTCGGGGCCGAGAACACTGAAGCTTTCTTT.

The chain links TRBV21-1 to TRBJ1-2. TRBV21-1 is shown as a pseudogene. The length of the CDR3 is 14 residues. CDR3 bases: TGTGCCAGCAGCAAAGTGGACGGATACTATGGCTACACCTTC. Translation: CASSKVDGYYGYTF.

The chain has TRBV7-2 and TRBJ2-1, with 7 bases that match TRBD1. The V and J ends lost 5 bases and 0 bases, in that order; junction bases with no gene match: 4. CDR1 and CDR2 from the germline V gene are SGHTA and FQGNSA. The CDR3 runs 15 residues. The CDR3 protein is CASSPAGGSYNEQFF. DNA for the CDR3: TGTGCCAGCAGCCCGGCAGGGGGCTCCTACAATGAGCAGTTCTTC.

V gene TRBV5-1 combines with J gene TRBJ2-1, with D unclear. CDR3 size: 14 residues. V was shortened by 5 bases and J by 0 bases, with 9 bases between the two germline ends. Germline-derived CDR1 and CDR2 are SGHRS and YFSETQ. The CDR3: CASSESGSYNEQFF. The CDR3 DNA reads as TGCGCCAGCAGTGAGTCTGGCTCCTACAATGAGCAGTTCTTC.

The chain couples TRBV4-2 to TRBJ1-1; D may be TRBD1 (6 bases). V dropped 4 bases and J dropped 2 bases, with 11 bases sitting between them. The CDR3 length is 14 residues. CDR1 is LGHNA, CDR2 YNFKEQ, per germline. DNA for the CDR3: TGTGCCAGCAGCCCCGAGGGGGACAACACTGAAGCTTTCTTT. Amino acid sequence: CASSPEGDNTEAFF.

This clone was seen at least ten times. In DNA, the CDR3 is TGTGCTGGTGGCGGGGGTAACACCGGGGAGCTGTTTTTT. It translates to CAGGGGNTGELFF. V usage is TRBV19 and J usage is TRBJ2-2; TRBD2 aligns across 7 bases. Germline loops: CDR1 LNHDA, CDR2 SQIVND (reference sequence). The CDR3 spans 13 residues.

The J gene is TRBJ1-1, the V gene TRBV7-9; TRBD1 is a possible D gene (6 bases). The V end lost 6 bases, the J end lost 14 bases, and 13 bases lay between the germline ends. This CDR3 is built from 10 residues. CDR1 and CDR2 (germline): SEHNR, FQNEAQ (reference sequence). CDR3 region: CASSRGPAFF. CDR3 sequence (DNA): TGTGCCAGCAGTCGGGGGCCTGCGTTCTTT.

This rearrangement joins TRBV9 to TRBJ1-2; D perhaps matches TRBD1 (6 bases). CDR1 SGDLS and CDR2 YYNGEE come from the germline V gene. This CDR3 has 15 residues. Trimming stripped 0 bases from V and 4 bases from J, with 13 bases between. Here the CDR3 DNA reads TGTGCCAGCAGCGTAGCTTTCGGGACACCCTATGGCTACACCTTC. Its protein is CASSVAFGTPYGYTF.

J is TRBJ1-1 and V is TRBV19; D call uncertain. Looked up from germline, CDR1 is LNHDA and CDR2 is SQIVND (reference sequence). The CDR3 consists of 14 residues. V gave up 1 base and J gave up 2 bases, with 8 bases separating them. This CDR3 reads CASSIGPGNTEAFF. The CDR3 DNA is TGTGCCAGTAGTATAGGCCCGGGAAACACTGAAGCTTTCTTT.

The chain has TRBV10-3 and TRBJ1-5; 7 nucleotides agree with TRBD1. V lost 10 bases and J lost 7; bases outside the gene matches: 25. Germline CDR1 and CDR2: ENHRY and SYGVKD. This CDR3 comprises 18 residues. The CDR3 loop is CAREFSGARQGWGQPQHF. The CDR3 region has the DNA TGTGCCAGGGAGTTCTCGGGGGCCCGACAGGGTTGGGGCCAGCCCCAGCATTTT.

The V call is TRBV7-2, the J call TRBJ1-1; the D is unclear. Deletions cut 1 base from V and 11 bases from J, with 5 bases between. This CDR3 is 10 amino acids long. Germline values: CDR1 SGHTA, CDR2 FQGNSA. The CDR3 DNA follows: TGTGCCAGCAGCTTAGATACGGCTTTCTTT. The encoded protein is CASSLDTAFF.

This chain joins TRBV29-1 and TRBJ1-1; TRBD1 might be the D (5 bases). Germline CDR1 reads SQVTM; CDR2 reads ANQGSEA. This CDR3 spans 13 amino acids. V lost 7 bases, J lost 6 bases, and 18 bases lay in between. CDR3 bases: TGCAGCGGGGACGAAGGGCAGTGGGCTGAAGCTTTCTTT. Its protein is CSGDEGQWAEAFF.